This T cell receptor beta chain was obtained from a study of T-cell memory formation after mild COVID-19. Turning to the study itself: In these data, TCR clusters were largely donor specific. General study findings and limits: The main location of contracting CD4+ clones was CM and EM, and that of contracting CD8+ clones was EMRA. Clones that contracted from day 15 to 85 had balanced CD4/CD8; later expanders were CD4+ biased.

The length of the CDR3 is 15 residues. V shed 2 bases and J 4 bases; nucleotides not matched to a gene: 6. In germline, CDR1 is SGHDN, CDR2 FVKESK. 5'RACE with constant-segment primers yielded barcoded, UMI-tagged TCR alpha and TCR beta cDNA libraries. MiXCR, applied by TCRdb to the 5' RACE reads, yields one record per CDR3 protein. The table has around 200,000 distinct CDR3 sequences, under 30% seen once; the top ten hold roughly 11%. Regarding this clonotype: Its antigen is undetermined.

The clonotype was recovered from an adult woman who had mild COVID-19 (a few samples of this study predate the infection). Cell type and time point are not known. Specimen: PBMCs or a T cell subset sorted from them (not recorded which). This rearrangement joins TRBV14 to TRBJ2-3, with 7 bases aligning to TRBD1. CDR3 DNA: TGTGCCAGCAGCCAAACAGGGGTACGGGCAGATACGCAGTATTTT. Encoded protein: CASSQTGVRADTQYF.